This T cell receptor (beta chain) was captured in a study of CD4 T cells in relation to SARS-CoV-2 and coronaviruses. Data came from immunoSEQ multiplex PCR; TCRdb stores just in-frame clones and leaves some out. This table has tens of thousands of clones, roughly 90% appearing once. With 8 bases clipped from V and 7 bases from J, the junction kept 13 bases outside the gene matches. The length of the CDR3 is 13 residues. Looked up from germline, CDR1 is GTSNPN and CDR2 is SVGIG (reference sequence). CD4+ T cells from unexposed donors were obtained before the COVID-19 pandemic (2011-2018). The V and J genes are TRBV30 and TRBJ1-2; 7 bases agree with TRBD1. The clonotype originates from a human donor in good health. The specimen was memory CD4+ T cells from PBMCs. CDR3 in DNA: TGTGCCAGGTCAGGGAACAGACAGGGTGGCTACACCTTC. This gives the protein CARSGNRQGGYTF.